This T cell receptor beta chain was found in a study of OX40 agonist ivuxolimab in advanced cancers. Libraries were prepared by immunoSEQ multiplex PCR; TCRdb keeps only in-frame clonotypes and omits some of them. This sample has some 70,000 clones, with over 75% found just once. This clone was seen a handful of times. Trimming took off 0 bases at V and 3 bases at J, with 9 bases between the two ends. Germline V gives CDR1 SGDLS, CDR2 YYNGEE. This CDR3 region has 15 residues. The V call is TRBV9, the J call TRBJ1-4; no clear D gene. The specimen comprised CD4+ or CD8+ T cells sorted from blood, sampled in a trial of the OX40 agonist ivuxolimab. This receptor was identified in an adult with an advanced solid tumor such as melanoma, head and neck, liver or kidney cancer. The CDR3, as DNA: TGTGCCAGCAGCGTAGACCAGGCCTCTAATGAAAAACTGTTTTTT. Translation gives CASSVDQASNEKLFF.